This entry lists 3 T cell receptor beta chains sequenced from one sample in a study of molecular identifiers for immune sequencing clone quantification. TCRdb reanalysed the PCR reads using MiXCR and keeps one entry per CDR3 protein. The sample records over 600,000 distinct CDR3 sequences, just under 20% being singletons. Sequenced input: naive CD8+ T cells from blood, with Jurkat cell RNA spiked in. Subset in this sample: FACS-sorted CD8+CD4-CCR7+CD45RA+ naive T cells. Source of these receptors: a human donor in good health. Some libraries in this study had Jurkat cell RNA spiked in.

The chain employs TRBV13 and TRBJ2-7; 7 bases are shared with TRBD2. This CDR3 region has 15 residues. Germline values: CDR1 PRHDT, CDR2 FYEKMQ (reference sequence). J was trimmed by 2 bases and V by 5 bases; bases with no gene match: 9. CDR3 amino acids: CASSLQAGFAYEQYF. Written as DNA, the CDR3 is TGTGCCAGCAGCCTCCAAGCGGGGTTCGCCTACGAGCAGTACTTC. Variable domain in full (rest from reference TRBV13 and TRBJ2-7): AAGVIQSPRHLIKEKRETATLKCYPIPRHDTVYWYQQGPGQDPQFLISFYEKMQSDKGSIPDRFSAQQFSDYHSELNMSSLELGDSALYFCASSLQAGFAYEQYFGPGTRLTVT.

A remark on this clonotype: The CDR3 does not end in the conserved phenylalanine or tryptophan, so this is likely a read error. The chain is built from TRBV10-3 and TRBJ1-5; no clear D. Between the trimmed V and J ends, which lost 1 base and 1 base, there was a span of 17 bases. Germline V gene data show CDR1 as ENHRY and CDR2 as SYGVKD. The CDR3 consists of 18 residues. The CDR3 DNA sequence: TGTGCCATCAGTGAGTTCAGAGCATCCCTAATGAGCAATCAGCCCCAGCATTAT. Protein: CAISEFRASLMSNQPQHY.

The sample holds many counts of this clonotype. The CDR3 bases are TGTGCCAGTAGTATTCCGGCCGTAGAGGGTGCAACTAATGAAAAACTGTTTTTT. Its translation is CASSIPAVEGATNEKLFF. V and J are TRBV19 and TRBJ1-4; D gene unclear. The CDR3 extends over 18 amino acids. Germline values: CDR1 LNHDA, CDR2 SQIVND (reference sequence). Trimming stripped 3 bases from V and 0 bases from J, with 17 bases between.